What follows describes a single T cell receptor beta chain. A second PCR of 7 to 11 cycles used a sample-barcoded 5' primer and a J-beta primer mix. MiXCR, run by TCRdb on the 5' RACE reads, gives a single entry per CDR3 protein. The sample shows around 520,000 distinct CDR3 sequences, 27% of them seen only once. These data are taken from a study of blood T cells in healthy people across ages. Germline-derived CDR1 and CDR2 are SGHRS and YFSETQ. This CDR3 spans 15 amino acids. This same sample was also part of a study on T cells of mothers and their children. That investigation notes: RNA that had been extracted went wholly into cDNA synthesis, at about 1.5 ug per 15 ul. Each child gave some 3 million TCR beta CDR3 reads (each mother, over 10 million).

The clonotype originates from a boy aged 2-9 years in good health. Sequenced material: blood. The chain is built from TRBV5-1 and TRBJ2-5; TRBD1 matches 9 bases. TRBJ2-7 matches the DNA end more closely, so the J call is doubtful. Here the CDR3 DNA reads TGCGCCAGCAGCTCCCACAGGGGGCGATCCTACGAGCAGTACTTC. Protein sequence: CASSSHRGRSYEQYF.